This T cell receptor beta chain came from a study of cytomegalovirus exposure and HLA in healthy donors. On the study more broadly: In a previous analysis, approximately 110 million unique TCR beta sequences were found from 150 million to 200 million T cells. Study-wide results and caveats: Specificity for CMV antigens was confirmed in vitro for a few of the CMV-associated chains. CMV serostatus was the only immune exposure information that was available. Presence/absence analyses assumed roughly uniform sequencing depth across donors, which may not hold.

A note on this clone: Its specificity is not known.

The PCR ran on 60 Vbeta and 13 Jbeta primers. TCRdb's table, derived via immunoSEQ multiplex PCR, lists solely in-frame clones and lacks some. The top ten hold 4.5% to 6% of the sample, which has 200,000 to 250,000 clones, about 80% seen once. The sequencing input was PBMCs. The source is a middle-aged woman in good health and CMV-seropositive.

The CDR3 region has the DNA TGTGCCAGCAGCTTATCGGTAGCGGCTAGGGAAACCGGGGAGCTGTTTTTT. Encoded protein: CASSLSVAARETGELFF. V is TRBV7-9 and J is TRBJ2-2; a weak D match, TRBD2 (6 bases). With 2 bases removed from V and 5 bases from J, the gap between germline ends came to 18 bases. CDR1 and CDR2 from the germline V gene are SEHNR and FQNEAQ (reference sequence). CDR3 length: 17 residues. Looking up the rest from reference TRBV7-9 and TRBJ2-2 gives the full variable domain: DTGVSQNPRHKITKRGQNVTFRCDPISEHNRLYWYRQTLGQGPEFLTYFQNEAQLEKSRLLSDRFSAERPKGSFSTLEIQRTEQGDSAMYLCASSLSVAARETGELFFGEGSRLTVL.